The 5 T cell receptor beta chains given below trace back to one sample, sequenced in a study of blood T cell repertoires in COVID-19. Using immunoSEQ multiplex PCR, the repertoire was profiled, and TCRdb retains in-frame clones only, with some absent. The sample contains 150,000 to 200,000 clones, around 77% of which appear only once. Sequenced sample: peripheral blood. These receptors were collected from a man aged 60 to 69 with active or convalescent COVID-19.

V usage is TRBV9 and J usage is TRBJ1-5, with D uncertain. The CDR3 sequence is 17 residues long. Germline assignment: CDR1 SGDLS and CDR2 YYNGEE. V was shortened by 0 bases and J by 0 bases, with 13 bases between the two germline ends. The CDR3 protein is CASSVAPKSYSNQPQHF. CDR3 in DNA: TGTGCCAGCAGCGTAGCCCCTAAGAGCTATAGCAATCAGCCCCAGCATTTT. The full variable domain, rest sourced from reference TRBV9 and TRBJ1-5, is DSGVTQTPKHLITATGQRVTLRCSPRSGDLSVYWYQQSLDQGLQFLIQYYNGEERAKGNILERFSAQQFPDLHSELNLSSLELGDSALYFCASSVAPKSYSNQPQHFGDGTRLSIL.

V is TRBV20-1 and J is TRBJ2-5; the D is unclear. V was trimmed by 5 bases and J by 2 bases, leaving 6 bases between them. Germline assignment: CDR1 DFQATT and CDR2 SNEGSKA (reference sequence). The CDR3 length is 11 residues. The DNA for the CDR3 is TGCAGTGCTGACTCTCAAGAGACCCAGTACTTC. Its translation is CSADSQETQYF.

There are a few counts of this clone. CDR3 protein: CASSSGSFSYEQYF. The CDR3 DNA follows: TGTGCCAGCAGCTCCGGGTCTTTCTCCTACGAGCAGTACTTC. The chain couples TRBV2 to TRBJ2-7, with D unclear. V lost 6 bases to trimming and J lost 0 bases, with 12 bases between them. Per germline, CDR1 SNHLY and CDR2 FYNNEI. The CDR3 sequence is 14 residues long.

Regarding this clone: The DNA is omitted, as the CDR3 cannot be located on it reliably, and the CDR3 follows TCRdb's listing. The chain uses TRBV29-1 and TRBJ2-7; the table names TRBD2, a call not compared with the DNA. The length of the CDR3 is 14 amino acids, counting both ends. The germline V gene encodes CDR1 SQVTM and CDR2 ANQGSEA. The CDR3 region is CSVEMPVASGSFDF.

The chain joins TRBV19 to TRBJ2-5; 13 nucleotides line up with TRBD2. Germline CDR1 reads LNHDA; CDR2 reads SQIVND (reference sequence). CDR3 length equals 17 residues. After removal of 9 bases from V and 5 bases from J, the junction contained 15 bases not matched to a gene. The CDR3 is CASEPGQGTSGTETQYF. The CDR3 DNA reads as TGTGCCAGCGAACCGGGACAGGGGACTAGCGGGACTGAGACCCAGTACTTC.